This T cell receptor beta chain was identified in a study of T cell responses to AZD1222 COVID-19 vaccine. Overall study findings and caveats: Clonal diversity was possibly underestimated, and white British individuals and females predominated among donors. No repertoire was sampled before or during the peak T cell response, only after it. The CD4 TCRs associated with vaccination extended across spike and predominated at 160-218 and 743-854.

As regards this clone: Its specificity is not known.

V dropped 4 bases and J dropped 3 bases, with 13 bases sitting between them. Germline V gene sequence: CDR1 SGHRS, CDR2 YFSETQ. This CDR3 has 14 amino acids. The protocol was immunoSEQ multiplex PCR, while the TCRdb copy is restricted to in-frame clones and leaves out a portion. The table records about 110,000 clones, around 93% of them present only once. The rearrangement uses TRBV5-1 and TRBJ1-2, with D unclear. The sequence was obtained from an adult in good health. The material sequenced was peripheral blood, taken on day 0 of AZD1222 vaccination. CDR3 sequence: CASSPIKGHYGYTF. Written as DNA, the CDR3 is TGCGCCAGCAGCCCTATTAAGGGCCACTATGGCTACACCTTC. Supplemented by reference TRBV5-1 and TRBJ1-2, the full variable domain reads KAGVTQTPRYLIKTRGQQVTLSCSPISGHRSVSWYQQTPGQGLQFLFEYFSETQRNKGNFPGRFSGRQFSNSRSEMNVSTLELGDSALYLCASSPIKGHYGYTFGSGTRLTVV.